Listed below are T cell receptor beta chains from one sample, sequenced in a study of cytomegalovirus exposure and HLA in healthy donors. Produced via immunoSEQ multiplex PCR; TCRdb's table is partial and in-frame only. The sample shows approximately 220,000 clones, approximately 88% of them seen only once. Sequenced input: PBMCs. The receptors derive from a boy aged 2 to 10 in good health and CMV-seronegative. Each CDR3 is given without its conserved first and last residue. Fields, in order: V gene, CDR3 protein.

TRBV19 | ASSIEGGWTEAF
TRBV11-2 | ASSSRLGKNEQY
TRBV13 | ASSFQGYQETQY
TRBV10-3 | AISELATTDRVTYGYT
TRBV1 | TSSQVFWGGLAGRYKKGQTQY
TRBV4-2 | ASSQEGGGTGELF
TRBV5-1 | ASSLAIGTGGHEQY
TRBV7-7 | ASSLGGRNEQY
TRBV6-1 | ASSQLGGNTEAF
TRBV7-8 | ASSSTRGEKETQY
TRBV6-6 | ASSYLGRATDTQY
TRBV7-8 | ASSLAKDSGGVNTEAF
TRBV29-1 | SVEKQFRTEAF
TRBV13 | ASSFPGVAAEAF
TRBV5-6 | ASSTGQNEQF
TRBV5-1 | ASSPQQGGSYEQY
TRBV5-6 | ASSLTGVQPQH
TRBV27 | ASSPWEGSQETQY
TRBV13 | ATLEGTGGPLPDTQY
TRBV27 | ASSPTGTIYEQY
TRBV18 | ASSQGQVYEQY
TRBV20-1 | SRRMPEQY
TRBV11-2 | ASSSTLRPGLDQAEQF
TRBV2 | ASTKRRQDLNTEAF
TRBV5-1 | ASSIGVNGPRGETQY
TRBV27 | ASSNLPRDSGETQY
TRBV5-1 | ASSLKFEELNTEAF
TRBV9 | ASSVGVAGGPSQF
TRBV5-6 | ASSLPGPGGTYEQY
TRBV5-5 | ASSLFIGELF
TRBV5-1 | ASSVRPTSGGETQY
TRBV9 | ASSKQGHGANYGYT
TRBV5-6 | ASSSGGVTNQPQH